The entry below describes one TCR beta chain. Use of 60 Vbeta and 13 Jbeta primers characterized the PCR. Produced via immunoSEQ multiplex PCR; TCRdb's table is partial and in-frame only. This table has 160,000 or so clones, roughly 76% appearing once. This CDR3 contains 13 residues. V trimming: 8 bases; J trimming: 2 bases; junction bases outside the gene matches: 5. Germline values: CDR1 MDHEN, CDR2 SYDVKM. The data were obtained in a study of cytomegalovirus exposure and HLA in healthy donors. Specimen: PBMCs. The source is a woman aged 50 to 65 in good health and CMV-seronegative. This chain connects TRBV28 to TRBJ2-7; 8 nucleotides match TRBD2. The CDR3 region is CASVALAAYEQYF. CDR3 DNA: TGTGCCAGCGTTGCACTAGCGGCCTACGAGCAGTACTTC.